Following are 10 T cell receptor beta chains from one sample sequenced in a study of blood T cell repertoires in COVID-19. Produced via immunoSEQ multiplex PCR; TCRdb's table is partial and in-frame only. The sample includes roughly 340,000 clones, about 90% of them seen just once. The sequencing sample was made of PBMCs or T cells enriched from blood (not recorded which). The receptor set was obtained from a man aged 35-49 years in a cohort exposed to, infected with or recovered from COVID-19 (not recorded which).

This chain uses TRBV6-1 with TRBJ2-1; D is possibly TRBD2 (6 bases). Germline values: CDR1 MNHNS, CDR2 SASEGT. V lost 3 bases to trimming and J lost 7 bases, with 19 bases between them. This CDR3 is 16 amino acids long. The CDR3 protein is CASSDKGGQIENEQFF. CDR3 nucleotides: TGTGCCAGCAGTGATAAGGGAGGACAAATCGAGAATGAGCAGTTCTTC.

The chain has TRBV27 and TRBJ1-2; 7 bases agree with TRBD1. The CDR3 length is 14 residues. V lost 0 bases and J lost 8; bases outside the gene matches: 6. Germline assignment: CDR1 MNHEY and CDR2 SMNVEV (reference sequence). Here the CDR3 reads CASSLSQGVGGYTF. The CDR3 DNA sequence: TGTGCCAGCAGTTTATCTCAGGGGGTAGGAGGCTACACCTTC.

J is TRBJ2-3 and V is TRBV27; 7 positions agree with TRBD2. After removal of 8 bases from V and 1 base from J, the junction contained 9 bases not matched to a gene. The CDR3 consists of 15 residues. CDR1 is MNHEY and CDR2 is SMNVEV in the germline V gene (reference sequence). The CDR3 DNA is TGTGCCAGCCGCAAACTAGCGAGCCGCACAGATACGCAGTATTTT. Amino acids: CASRKLASRTDTQYF.

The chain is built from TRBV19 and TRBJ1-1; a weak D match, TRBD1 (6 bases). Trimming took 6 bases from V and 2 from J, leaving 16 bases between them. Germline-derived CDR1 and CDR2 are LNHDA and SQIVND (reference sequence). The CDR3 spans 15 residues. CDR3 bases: TGTGCCAGTAGACCTCTACAGGGAGTAAACACTGAAGCTTTCTTT. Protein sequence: CASRPLQGVNTEAFF.

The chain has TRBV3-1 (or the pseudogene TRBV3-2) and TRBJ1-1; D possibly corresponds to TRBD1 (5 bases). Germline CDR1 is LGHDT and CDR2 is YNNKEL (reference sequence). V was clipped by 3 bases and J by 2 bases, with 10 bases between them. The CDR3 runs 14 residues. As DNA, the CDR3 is TGTGCCAGCAGCCACCCGACAGAAAACACTGAAGCTTTCTTT. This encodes CASSHPTENTEAFF.

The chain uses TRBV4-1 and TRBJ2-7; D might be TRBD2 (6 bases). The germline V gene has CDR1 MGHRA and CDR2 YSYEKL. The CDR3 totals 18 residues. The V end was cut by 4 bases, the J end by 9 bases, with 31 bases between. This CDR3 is CASSRFSSDGRDGLVQYF. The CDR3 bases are TGCGCCAGCAGCCGGTTCTCTTCCGACGGGCGGGATGGTTTGGTGCAGTACTTC.

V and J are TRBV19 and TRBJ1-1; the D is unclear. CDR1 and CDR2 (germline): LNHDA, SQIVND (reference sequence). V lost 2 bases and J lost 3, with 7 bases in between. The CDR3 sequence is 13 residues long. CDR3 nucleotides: TGTGCCAGTAGTATACTGAGGGACACTGAAGCTTTCTTT. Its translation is CASSILRDTEAFF.

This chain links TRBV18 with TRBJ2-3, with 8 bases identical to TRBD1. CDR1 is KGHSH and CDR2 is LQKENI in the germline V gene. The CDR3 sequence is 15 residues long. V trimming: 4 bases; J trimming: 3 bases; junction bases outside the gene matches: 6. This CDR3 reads CASSRDTGGTDTQYF. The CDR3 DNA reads TGTGCCAGCTCACGGGATACAGGGGGTACAGATACGCAGTATTTT.

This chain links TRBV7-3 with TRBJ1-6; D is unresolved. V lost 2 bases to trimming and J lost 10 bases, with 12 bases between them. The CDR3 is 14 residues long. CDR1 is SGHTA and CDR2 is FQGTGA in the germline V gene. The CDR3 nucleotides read TGTGCCAGCAGCTTAGGAGGCAGAAGATCACCCCTCCACTTT. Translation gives CASSLGGRRSPLHF.

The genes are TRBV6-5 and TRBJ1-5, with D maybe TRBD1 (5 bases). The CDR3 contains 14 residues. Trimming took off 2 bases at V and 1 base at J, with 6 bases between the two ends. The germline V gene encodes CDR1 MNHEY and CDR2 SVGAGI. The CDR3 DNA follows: TGTGCCAGCAGTTACCGACAGAGCAATCAGCCCCAGCATTTT. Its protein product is CASSYRQSNQPQHF.